This T cell receptor (beta chain) was captured by sequencing in a study of regulatory T cells in long-lasting Graves disease. CDR3-region Arm-PCR and iRepertoire HTBI primers produced the TCR beta libraries. TCRdb reprocessed the multiplex PCR reads via MiXCR and lists one record per CDR3 protein. The sample shows roughly 500,000 distinct CDR3 sequences, around a fifth of them seen only once. Time point reported: persistent/refractory GD, antithyroid drugs over 5 years with positive TRAb. Scientists built the TCR library using RNA that was extracted from PBMCs. American Thyroid Association guidelines defined Graves' disease diagnosis. An endocrinology unit in Xi'an, China, supplied the patients. This clonotype was recorded at least ten times. The CDR3 is made up of 13 amino acids. Trimming cost V 6 bases and J 4 bases, with 10 bases left between them.

The clonotype originates from a female donor with Graves disease. Sequenced material: peripheral blood mononuclear cells (PBMCs), taken when the disease was refractory, from a patient treated with antithyroid drugs. V and J are TRBV12-3 or TRBV12-4 and TRBJ1-3; D possibly corresponds to TRBD1 (6 bases). The chain's CDR3 is CASSSGEGNTIYF. Written as DNA, the CDR3 is TGTGCCAGCAGCTCAGGGGAGGGAAACACCATATATTTT.